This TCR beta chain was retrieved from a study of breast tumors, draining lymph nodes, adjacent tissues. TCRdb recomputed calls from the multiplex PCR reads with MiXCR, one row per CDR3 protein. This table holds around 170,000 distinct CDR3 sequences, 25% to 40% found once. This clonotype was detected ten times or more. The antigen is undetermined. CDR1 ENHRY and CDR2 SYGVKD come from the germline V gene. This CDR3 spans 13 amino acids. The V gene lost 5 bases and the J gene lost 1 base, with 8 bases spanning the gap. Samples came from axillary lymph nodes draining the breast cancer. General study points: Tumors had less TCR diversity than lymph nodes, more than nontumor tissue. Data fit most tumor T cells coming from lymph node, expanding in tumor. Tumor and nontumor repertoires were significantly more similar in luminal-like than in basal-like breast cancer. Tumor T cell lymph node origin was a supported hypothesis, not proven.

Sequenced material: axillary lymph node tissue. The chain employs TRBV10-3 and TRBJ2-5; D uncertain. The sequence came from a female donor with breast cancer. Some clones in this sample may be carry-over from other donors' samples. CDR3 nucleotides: TGTGCCATCAGTCCGGAAATCCAAGAGACCCAGTACTTC. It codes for CAISPEIQETQYF.